The TCR beta chain described here comes from a study of regulatory and conventional T cells in RAG deficiency (dated by TCRdb to about 2017). Background on the whole study: To compare the diversity and composition of the repertoires of Treg, conventional CD4+ and CD8+ T cells between RAG-deficient patients and healthy controls, the study applied high-throughput TCR beta sequencing.

To note about this clone: This receptor's antigen is unknown. No per-base quality is available; no much larger clone lies one base away.

Overall study outcomes, separate from this receptor: Rather than being bona fide Treg cells, the sorted CD25-high CD127-low cells in Omenn syndrome patients may represent peripherally activated cells. Shorter CDR3 lengths were found in all patient T-cell subsets, and >85% Treg-Tconv repertoire overlap at nucleotide and amino acid level was observed in Omenn syndrome patients. In Omenn syndrome and CID/AS patients compared with controls, 75 to 100-fold fewer unique TCR beta sequences were detected from Treg cells, versus 7.5 to 10-fold fewer for other subsets. RAG-deficient patients showed markedly lower Shannon entropy and higher Simpson indices than control T-cell subpopulations. Some T-cell subset analyses were not done for some subjects.

The CDR3, cysteine through phenylalanine, is 15 amino acids long. CDR3 DNA is the only sequence kept; it has 45 bases, read in frame from the first base. V and J lose 0 bases and 2 bases, and a span of 10 bases separates them. According to the germline V gene, CDR1 reads SGHRS and CDR2 reads YFSETQ. Conventional CD4+ T cells were purified from blood as CD25-low CD127-high cells before genomic DNA extraction. Repertoire analyses used roughly 8 healthy control donors as the comparison group. The method behind the library was the immunoSEQ multiplex PCR assay. Rearranged TCR beta chain products were amplified from the genomic DNA of sorted T-cell subsets and were then sequenced. As for the original processing: Shannon entropy and Simpson indices were used to quantify the repertoire diversity of productive TCR beta rearrangements. Clonal expansion was assessed using the summed frequency of the 100 most abundant productive TCR beta clonotypes among total reads. A self-reactivity index based on amino acid usage at CDR3beta positions 6 and 7 was applied to the TRB repertoires. Repertoire analyses used two-way ANOVA; flow cytometric analyses used Student t or Mann-Whitney tests. TCRdb stores this immuneACCESS table with in-frame sequences only. Part of the clones is absent; in the studies checked, under half of the shortfall reflects unresolved V genes, and no reason is known for the rest. From that table come the V and J calls and clone size; the DNA was used to work out D and trimming. This sample is represented by more than 40,000 clones; 85% to 90% of them were singletons. Approximately 0.51% of the sample rests with the top ten.

These sequences were also reported in another study, on regulatory T cells. As that second study puts it: For the multiplex PCR, 52 forward TRBV primers and 13 reverse TRBJ primers were used, and amplification bias was corrected with both assay-based and computational methods. Restricted unique TRB V-J pairs and skewed V and J gene usage were observed in patient repertoires, most markedly in regulatory T cells. T-cell receptor beta repertoires of sorted regulatory, conventional CD4+ and CD8+ T cells were compared between CD3G-deficient patients and healthy controls. Ficoll density separation was used to isolate peripheral blood mononuclear cells. Rearranged TRB loci were amplified from genomic DNA by multiplex PCR within the immunoSEQ assay. TRB amplicons were sequenced using an Illumina HiSeq platform. Raw sequences were error-filtered and aligned to reference gene sequences by custom algorithms, then analyzed with the immunoSEQ online tools. Frequencies of productive and nonproductive TRB rearrangements were evaluated among both unique and total sequences. Groups were compared by t tests, Mann-Whitney tests or two-way ANOVA performed in Prism software.

The specimen was CD4+ effector T cells sorted from blood. This clonotype was obtained from a human donor in good health. The chain links TRBV5-1 with TRBJ2-3; the best D guess is TRBD1, with 6 bases matching. DNA sequence: TGCGCCAGCAGCTTGGGTCCGGGACACACAGATACGCAGTATTTT. Translation gives CASSLGPGHTDTQYF.